These 19 T cell receptor beta chains were sequenced from one sample in a study of cytomegalovirus exposure and HLA in healthy donors. This PCR relied on a set of 60 Vbeta primers and 13 Jbeta primers. Method: immunoSEQ multiplex PCR; TCRdb's copy keeps in-frame clones and lacks some. The table has approximately 120,000 clones, around 80% seen once. The sequencing input was PBMCs. These receptors were obtained from a female donor in good health and CMV-seronegative.

The rearrangement links TRBV4-2 to TRBJ2-2; the match to TRBD2 covers 8 bases. Germline V gene sequence: CDR1 LGHNA, CDR2 YNFKEQ. V was clipped by 1 base and J by 5 bases; unmatched bases: 3. The CDR3 extends over 15 amino acids. The CDR3 reads CASSQAASGTGELFF. DNA for the CDR3: TGTGCCAGCAGCCAAGCGGCTAGCGGGACCGGGGAGCTGTTTTTT.

This chain joins TRBV9 and TRBJ2-5; 12 bases match TRBD1. There are 15 residues in the CDR3. In germline, CDR1 is SGDLS, CDR2 YYNGEE. With 2 bases clipped from V and 5 bases from J, the junction kept 4 bases outside the gene matches. The CDR3 coding sequence is TGTGCCAGCAGCGTGGGGACAGGGGGCGCGGAGACCCAGTACTTC. Encoded protein: CASSVGTGGAETQYF.

This rearrangement joins TRBV28 to TRBJ2-2; 11 bases are a match to TRBD2. J lost 2 bases, V lost 7 bases, and 3 bases had no gene match. CDR3 length: 15 residues. Germline V gene sequence: CDR1 MDHEN, CDR2 SYDVKM. Written as DNA, the CDR3 is TGTGCCAGCAAAACTAGCGGGAGTAACACCGGGGAGCTGTTTTTT. This sequence encodes CASKTSGSNTGELFF. The entire variable domain, with the rest obtained from reference TRBV28 and TRBJ2-2, is as follows: DVKVTQSSRYLVKRTGEKVFLECVQDMDHENMFWYRQDPGLGLRLIYFSYDVKMKEKGDIPEGYSVSREKKERFSLILESASTNQTSMYLCASKTSGSNTGELFFGEGSRLTVL.

This chain joins TRBV4-1 and TRBJ2-3; D not certain. The CDR3 length is 15 residues. The V gene lost 4 bases and the J gene lost 7 bases, with 18 bases spanning the gap. Germline V gives CDR1 MGHRA, CDR2 YSYEKL. The CDR3 DNA is TGCGCCAGCAGCCGAGGTGGGTCTTCTTTAAATACGCAGTATTTT. It encodes CASSRGGSSLNTQYF.

The J gene is TRBJ1-2, the V gene TRBV2; 8 bases align to TRBD1. The germline gives CDR1 SNHLY, CDR2 FYNNEI. V gave up 7 bases and J gave up 8 bases; unmatched junction bases: 9. There are 13 residues in the CDR3. In nucleotides, the CDR3 is TGTGCCAGCACTCGGCAGGGGGCGGAGGGCTACACCTTC. Translating it yields CASTRQGAEGYTF.

This clone was seen just once. The chain is built from TRBV27 and TRBJ1-2; D might be TRBD1 (6 bases). Germline V CDR1 and CDR2: MNHEY, SMNVEV (reference sequence). V lost 8 bases, J lost 3 bases, and 10 bases lay in between. The CDR3 is 12 residues long. CDR3 sequence reads: CASGGGDYGYTF. The CDR3 nucleotides read TGTGCCAGCGGGGGGGGCGACTATGGCTACACCTTC.

This clone is a singleton in its sample. The rearrangement links TRBV11-2 to TRBJ2-1, with 10 nucleotides matching TRBD2. J lost 1 base, V lost 5 bases, and 14 bases had no gene match. Per germline, CDR1 SGHAT and CDR2 FQNNGV. This CDR3 has 19 amino acids. DNA for the CDR3: TGTGCCAGCAGCCCTAGACTAGCGGGCGCCCTCGGGTCCTACAATGAGCAGTTCTTC. Protein: CASSPRLAGALGSYNEQFF.

This clone has just a few counts. The chain employs TRBV13 and TRBJ2-2; D is undetermined. The CDR3 extends over 13 amino acids. V lost 2 bases and J 5 bases, leaving 6 bases between the germline ends. Germline CDR1 PRHDT, CDR2 FYEKMQ (reference sequence). The CDR3 nucleotides read TGTGCCAGCAGCTTAAGCCGGACCGGGGAGCTGTTTTTT. This sequence encodes CASSLSRTGELFF.

This rearrangement joins TRBV6-1 to TRBJ2-5; 7 nucleotides match TRBD2. CDR3 length: 16 residues. Germline V lookup: CDR1 MNHNS, CDR2 SASEGT. The V and J ends lost 1 base and 4 bases, in that order; junction bases with no gene match: 9. CDR3 in amino acids: CASSEDVAGRGETQYF. The CDR3 coding sequence is TGTGCCAGCAGTGAAGATGTGGCGGGGAGGGGAGAGACCCAGTACTTC.

V usage is TRBV4-1 and J usage is TRBJ1-4; TRBD1 is a possible D gene (6 bases). Germline values: CDR1 MGHRA, CDR2 YSYEKL. The CDR3 spans 15 residues. The germline V and J ends were trimmed by 4 bases and 0 bases, with 9 bases remaining between them. The CDR3 nucleotides read TGCGCCAGCAGCCCGGACAGTGCAACTAATGAAAAACTGTTTTTT. Translating it yields CASSPDSATNEKLFF.

The rearrangement links TRBV11-3 to TRBJ2-1; D is unresolved. This CDR3 has 14 residues. V lost 5 bases and J 4 bases, leaving 12 bases between the germline ends. Germline loops: CDR1 SGHNT, CDR2 YENEEA. The CDR3 protein is CASSPHGEYNEQFF. The CDR3 DNA follows: TGTGCCAGCAGCCCCCACGGAGAGTACAATGAGCAGTTCTTC.

This clone has just one count. The rearrangement uses TRBV4-1 and TRBJ2-4; 12 bases are shared with TRBD2. This CDR3 spans 19 amino acids. Germline lookup yields CDR1 MGHRA and CDR2 YSYEKL. Trimming at V came to 4 bases and at J to 7 bases, leaving 17 bases not matched to a gene. The CDR3 bases are TGCGCCAGCAGCCTACTAGGTGCACATTATACTAGCGGGAGGAACATTCAGTACTTC. As protein: CASSLLGAHYTSGRNIQYF.

The J gene is TRBJ1-1, the V gene TRBV7-6; no firm D call. Germline assignment: CDR1 SGHVS and CDR2 FNYEAQ. V was shortened by 5 bases and J by 3 bases, with 10 bases between the two germline ends. The CDR3 has 13 residues. This chain's CDR3 is CASSRDRDTEAFF. As DNA, the CDR3 is TGTGCCAGCAGCCGGGATCGCGACACTGAAGCTTTCTTT.

The chain couples TRBV6-1 to TRBJ2-7, with 7 positions matching TRBD1. The length of the CDR3 is 15 residues. V lost 9 bases and J lost 2; bases outside the gene matches: 13. Germline V CDR1 and CDR2: MNHNS, SASEGT. DNA of the CDR3: TGTGCCAGTACCTATACCGGGACAGACGCCTACGAGCAGTACTTC. Amino acids: CASTYTGTDAYEQYF.

This chain joins TRBV6-1 and TRBJ2-3; 7 bases are a match to TRBD1. This CDR3 spans 14 amino acids. The germline V gene encodes CDR1 MNHNS and CDR2 SASEGT. J gave up 4 bases and V 6 bases, and 7 bases lay outside the gene matches. The CDR3 coding sequence is TGTGCCAGCAGCTCCGCGACAGGGCCAGATACGCAGTATTTT. It codes for CASSSATGPDTQYF.

The V call is TRBV6-1, the J call TRBJ2-7; 10 positions agree with TRBD2. The CDR3 has 16 amino acids. J lost 4 bases, V lost 0 bases, and 6 bases had no gene match. Per the germline V gene, CDR1 is MNHNS and CDR2 is SASEGT. The CDR3 spells CASSEALVAGGYEQYF. The CDR3 DNA sequence: TGTGCCAGCAGTGAAGCTTTGGTAGCGGGAGGTTACGAGCAGTACTTC.

This clone was found a few times. The V gene is TRBV19, the J gene TRBJ1-6; 9 bases agree with TRBD1. Germline lookup yields CDR1 LNHDA and CDR2 SQIVND (reference sequence). J was trimmed by 5 bases and V by 4 bases; bases with no gene match: 6. The CDR3 has 16 residues. The CDR3 region is CASSTSGTGNNSPLHF. DNA of the CDR3: TGTGCCAGTAGTACCAGTGGGACAGGGAATAATTCACCCCTCCACTTT.

The table lists this clone with a few counts. The rearrangement joins TRBV30 to TRBJ2-7; the D is unclear. CDR3 length equals 11 residues. Germline CDR1 and CDR2: GTSNPN and SVGIG (reference sequence). The V and J ends lost 0 bases and 3 bases respectively, with 3 bases between them. The CDR3 loop reads CAWSVNYEQYF. CDR3 nucleotides: TGTGCCTGGAGTGTTAACTACGAGCAGTACTTC.

CDR3 DNA: TGCAGTGCTAGCGTTCAGTACGAGCAGTACTTC. Translating it yields CSASVQYEQYF. The rearrangement links TRBV20-1 to TRBJ2-7; D is unresolved. Per germline, CDR1 DFQATT and CDR2 SNEGSKA (reference sequence). The V end lost 3 bases, the J end lost 4 bases, and 7 bases lay between the germline ends. The CDR3 contains 11 residues.